A single TCR beta chain is shown here with its context. The sample originates from a study of blood T cell repertoires in COVID-19. On the study more broadly: COVID-19 samples, acute and convalescent, were from the United States, Italy and Spain. T cells, B-cell-depleted T cells, or PBMCs provided the cDNA or gDNA that served as material.

In the authors' methods: Reference gene primer amplification in the assay estimated nucleated cell counts. Assay used: immunoSEQ multiplex PCR; TCRdb lists only in-frame clones, some missing. V, J and clone size reflect that table, while D and trimming were determined from the DNA. The sample lists fewer than 50,000 clones, 70% to 80% occurring once. This clonotype was obtained from a man in his 70s with acute or convalescent COVID-19. Specimen: peripheral blood.

CDR3 nucleotide sequence: TGTGCCAGCAGCGAATCGTGGGGGGCCGGGGAGCTGTTTTTT. Its protein product is CASSESWGAGELFF. The chain uses TRBV5-8 and TRBJ2-2; D might be TRBD2 (6 bases). The CDR3 contains 14 residues. Germline V gives CDR1 SGHTS, CDR2 YDEGEE. V lost 4 bases to trimming and J lost 6 bases, with 13 bases between them. Looking up the rest from reference TRBV5-8 and TRBJ2-2 gives the full variable domain: EAGVTQSPTHLIKTRGQQATLRCSPISGHTSVYWYQQALGLGLQFLLWYDEGEERNRGNFPPRFSGRQFPNYSSELNVNALELEDSALYLCASSESWGAGELFFGEGSRLTVL.